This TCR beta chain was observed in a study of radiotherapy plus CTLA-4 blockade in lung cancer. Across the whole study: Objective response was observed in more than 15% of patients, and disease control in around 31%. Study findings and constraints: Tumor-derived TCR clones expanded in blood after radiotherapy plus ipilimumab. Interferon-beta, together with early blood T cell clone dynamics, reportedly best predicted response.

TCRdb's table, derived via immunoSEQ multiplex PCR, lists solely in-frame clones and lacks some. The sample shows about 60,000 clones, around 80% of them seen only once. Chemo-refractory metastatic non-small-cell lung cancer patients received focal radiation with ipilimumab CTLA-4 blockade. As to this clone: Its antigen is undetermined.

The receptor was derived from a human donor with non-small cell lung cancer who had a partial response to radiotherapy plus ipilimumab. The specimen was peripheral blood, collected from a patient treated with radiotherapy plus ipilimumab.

CDR3 bases: TGTGCCAGCAGCTATACGGGGGGACACGGTACACCCCTCCACTTT. It encodes CASSYTGGHGTPLHF. V is TRBV7-3 and J is TRBJ1-6; possible D gene TRBD1, 6 bases. Germline values: CDR1 SGHTA, CDR2 FQGTGA. V lost 4 bases and J lost 11, with 18 bases in between. This CDR3 comprises 15 residues.